A selection of T cell receptor beta chains follows, all from one sample in a study of T cell responses to AZD1222 COVID-19 vaccine. This table comes from immunoSEQ multiplex PCR, and its TCRdb copy is limited to in-frame clones, with some not included. Among about 120,000 clones listed, over 75% were seen once. The sample was peripheral blood, taken on day 0 of MenACWY control vaccination. These receptors were obtained from an adult in good health. CDR3s include the opening cysteine and the closing phenylalanine or tryptophan. The D gene is left open where the match is weak. The size field is filled for only some rows; it gives once, few, many or a size class.

CDR3 length	D gene	V gene	J gene	clone size	CDR3 protein	CDR3 DNA
14	-	TRBV19	TRBJ1-1	-	CASSIGPIGTEAFF	TGTGCCAGTAGTATAGGTCCTATTGGCACTGAAGCTTTCTTT
13	-	TRBV28	TRBJ1-2	-	CASSFARRHGYTF	TGTGCCAGCAGTTTTGCCAGACGTCATGGCTACACCTTC
17	TRBD1	TRBV7-3	TRBJ2-1	-	CASSLIGGTGGYNEQFF	TGTGCCAGCAGCTTAATTGGCGGGACAGGGGGATACAATGAGCAGTTCTTC
15	-	TRBV6-6	TRBJ1-1	-	CASSSHRVDSTEAFF	TGTGCCAGCAGCAGTCACAGGGTGGATAGCACTGAAGCTTTCTTT
15	TRBD2	TRBV2	TRBJ2-7	-	CASSEVLAGRGEQYF	TGTGCCAGCAGTGAAGTACTAGCGGGGCGGGGCGAGCAGTACTTC
15	TRBD2	TRBV19	TRBJ2-7	-	CASRTGTSSPSEQYF	TGTGCCAGTAGAACCGGGACTAGCTCCCCCTCCGAGCAGTACTTC
14	-	TRBV2	TRBJ1-4	once	CASSVRDTNEKLFF	TGTGCCAGCAGTGTCAGGGATACTAATGAAAAACTGTTTTTT
14	TRBD2	TRBV7-3	TRBJ2-3	-	CASSLVGGPDTQYF	TGTGCCAGCAGCTTAGTGGGAGGGCCAGATACGCAGTATTTT
15	TRBD1	TRBV3-1/TRBV3-2	TRBJ1-4	few	CASSRRGRGNEKLFF	TGTGCCAGCAGCCGGAGGGGGCGGGGTAATGAAAAACTGTTTTTT
12	TRBD1	TRBV12-3/TRBV12-4	TRBJ1-1	-	CASSSRQGRAFF	TGTGCCAGCAGTTCCCGACAGGGACGCGCTTTCTTT
13	-	TRBV28	TRBJ2-1	-	CASYRRAVDEQFF	TGTGCCAGCTATAGGAGGGCCGTCGATGAGCAGTTCTTC
15	-	TRBV27	TRBJ2-3	-	CASSLSLRLTDTQYF	TGTGCCAGCAGTTTATCCCTCAGGCTCACAGATACGCAGTATTTT
12	-	TRBV4-1	TRBJ2-7	-	CASSHPGLEQYF	TGCGCCAGCAGCCACCCCGGGCTTGAGCAGTACTTC
15	TRBD1	TRBV6-5	TRBJ1-1	-	CASSYGTGGFTEAFF	TGTGCCAGCAGTTACGGGACAGGGGGCTTTACTGAAGCTTTCTTT
15	TRBD1	TRBV3-1/TRBV3-2	TRBJ1-4	-	CASSFRRQGNEKLFF	TGTGCCAGCAGCTTCCGGAGACAGGGAAATGAAAAACTGTTTTTT
14	-	TRBV19	TRBJ1-1	-	CASSIVGGSTEAFF	TGTGCCAGTAGTATAGTAGGGGGAAGCACTGAAGCTTTCTTT
14	-	TRBV9	TRBJ1-2	-	CASSAGQSNYGYTF	TGTGCCAGCAGCGCCGGACAGAGTAACTATGGCTACACCTTC
13	TRBD1	TRBV15	TRBJ2-7	-	CATSRDDRGEQYF	TGTGCCACCAGCAGAGACGACAGGGGCGAGCAGTACTTC
13	-	TRBV6-1	TRBJ2-4	-	CASSEAPGSIQYF	TGTGCCAGCAGTGAAGCGCCCGGGAGCATTCAGTACTTC
15	-	TRBV6-6	TRBJ2-3	-	CASRVARLVADTQYF	TGTGCCAGTAGAGTAGCCCGACTAGTCGCAGATACGCAGTATTTT
15	TRBD1	TRBV2	TRBJ1-5	-	CASSTGQVINQPQHF	TGTGCCAGCAGTACGGGACAGGTAATCAATCAGCCCCAGCATTTT
13	-	TRBV30	TRBJ2-7	-	CAWTRGSAYEQYF	TGTGCCTGGACCCGAGGTAGCGCCTACGAGCAGTACTTC
15	TRBD1	TRBV7-6	TRBJ1-5	-	CASSLGGRGLQPQHF	TGTGCCAGCAGCTTAGGGGGCAGGGGGCTTCAGCCCCAGCATTTT
13	-	TRBV28	TRBJ2-2	-	CASSFPGPGELFF	TGTGCCAGCAGTTTCCCTGGGCCCGGGGAGCTGTTTTTT
14	-	TRBV27	TRBJ2-7	-	CASSLGTIGGEQYF	TGTGCCAGCAGTTTAGGGACTATAGGGGGCGAGCAGTACTTC
13	-	TRBV5-5	TRBJ2-7	-	CASSSGFLYEQYF	TGTGCCAGCAGCTCCGGATTTCTCTACGAGCAGTACTTC
12	TRBD1	TRBV6-1	TRBJ2-7	-	CASCQGAYEQYF	TGTGCTTCGTGTCAGGGGGCCTACGAGCAGTACTTC
12	TRBD2	TRBV20-1	TRBJ2-7	-	CSASPSGHEQYF	TGCAGTGCTAGTCCTAGCGGTCACGAGCAGTACTTC
14	-	TRBV7-9	TRBJ1-2	-	CASSLSRGTYGYTF	TGTGCCAGCAGCTTAAGTAGGGGAACCTATGGCTACACCTTC
14	-	TRBV28	TRBJ1-1	-	CASSSDHSNTEAFF	TGTGCCAGCAGCTCAGACCATTCGAACACTGAAGCTTTCTTT
14	-	TRBV4-2	TRBJ1-2	-	CASSQGRDGRGYTF	TGTGCCAGCAGCCAAGGAAGGGACGGCAGAGGCTACACCTTC
16	TRBD2	TRBV5-1	TRBJ2-3	few	CASSSGTSGPADTQYF	TGCGCCAGCAGCTCCGGGACTAGCGGGCCGGCGGATACGCAGTATTTT
12	-	TRBV6-1	TRBJ1-1	-	CASSEAPREAFF	TGTGCCAGCAGTGAAGCGCCCAGGGAAGCTTTCTTT
13	-	TRBV27	TRBJ2-7	once	CAAGRLPSYEQYF	TGTGCCGCTGGCCGGCTCCCCTCCTACGAGCAGTACTTC
13	-	TRBV7-9	TRBJ1-2	-	CASSPPGADGYTF	TGTGCCAGCAGCCCCCCAGGAGCGGACGGCTACACCTTC
14	-	TRBV19	TRBJ1-3	-	CASRGRGSGNTIYF	TGTGCCAGTAGAGGGAGAGGGAGTGGAAACACCATATATTTT
13	-	TRBV7-9	TRBJ2-7	-	CASSPRGAYEQYF	TGTGCCAGCAGCCCGCGTGGAGCCTACGAGCAGTACTTC
15	-	TRBV29-1	TRBJ2-3	-	CSVQRVTPPTDTQYF	TGCAGCGTCCAAAGGGTTACACCGCCGACAGATACGCAGTATTTT
16	TRBD1	TRBV29-1	TRBJ1-2	-	CSVEDQGDREHFGYTF	TGCAGCGTTGAAGATCAAGGGGACAGGGAACATTTTGGCTACACCTTC
16	TRBD2	TRBV9	TRBJ2-3	-	CASSPGAAGGRGTQYF	TGTGCCAGCAGCCCAGGGGCGGCGGGAGGACGTGGTACGCAGTATTTT